This T cell receptor beta chain was recovered during a study of post-analysis software for immune sequencing data. About the study: Recorded subtypes: relapsing-remitting, secondary progressive, progressive-relapsing; some patients unannotated. Study observations and caveats: Versus controls, multiple sclerosis patients showed significantly lower diversity (normalized Chao1). There were five TRBV segments more frequent in patients than controls, and TRBV5-6, TRBV5-1 and TRBV20-1 were among them. The F measure placed samples prepared in the same batch into strongly shared clusters.

For this clonotype: Its antigen is not identified.

V shed 5 bases, J shed 8 bases, and the junction held 14 bases outside the gene matches. This CDR3 spans 17 amino acids. Germline CDR1 reads SGHRS; CDR2 reads YFSETQ. cDNA libraries of TCR beta carried unique molecular identifiers. TCRdb re-analysed the PCR reads in MiXCR, keeping a single row per CDR3 protein. The data show around 710,000 distinct CDR3 sequences, 40% to 55% seen once. The sequence derives from a girl under 18 with multiple sclerosis. This chain links TRBV5-1 with TRBJ2-1, with 12 bases fitting TRBD2. Sequenced input: blood. The CDR3 DNA sequence: TGCGCCAGCAGAAAACTCCCGACTAGCGGGAGTTGGTATGAGCAGTTCTTC. Its protein product is CASRKLPTSGSWYEQFF.